Following are 15 T cell receptor beta chains from one sample sequenced in a study of regulatory T cells in long-lasting Graves disease. Construction of TCR beta libraries relied on iRepertoire HTBI primers and on Arm-PCR targeting CDR3 regions. TCRdb passed the multiplex PCR reads through MiXCR, listing each CDR3 protein once. The repertoire consists of 350,000 to 500,000 distinct CDR3 sequences, with approximately 15% occurring once and the leading ten covering roughly 15%. Time point reported: newly diagnosed GD, antithyroid drugs for less than 3 months. Extracted PBMC RNA gave rise to the TCR library. A further study also used this sample, focusing on T cells in Graves' hyperthyroidism and ophthalmopathy.

Sample: peripheral blood mononuclear cells (PBMCs), taken at new diagnosis, from a patient treated with antithyroid drugs. All receptors come from a woman in her fifties or sixties with Graves disease.

On this clonotype: Since a much larger clone is just one base distant, this may be a read error. Because it lacks the conserved phenylalanine or tryptophan at the end, this CDR3 is likely a read error. The chain recombines TRBV7-2 with TRBJ2-3; TRBD1 might be the D (6 bases). TRBJ1-1 matches the DNA end more closely, so the J call is doubtful. Germline lookup yields CDR1 SGHTA and CDR2 FQGNSA. The CDR3 consists of 15 residues. The CDR3 DNA reads as TGTGCCAGCAGCCCACAAACAGGGTATTATCCTGAAGCTTTCCTT. This translates into CASSPQTGYYPEAFL.

As for this clonotype: This may be a read error: a much more frequent sequence differs by one nucleotide. J is TRBJ2-5 and V is TRBV6-2 or TRBV6-3; tentative D call: TRBD1 (5 bases). CDR1 and CDR2 from the germline V gene are MNHEY and SVGEGT. The germline V and J ends were trimmed by 5 bases and 2 bases, with 9 bases remaining between them. The CDR3 extends over 13 amino acids. CDR3 residues: CASSNRIQETQYF. The CDR3 region has the DNA TGTGCCAGCAGTAACAGGATACAAGAGACCCAGTACTTC.

In this sample, this clonotype turned up a few times. The J gene is TRBJ2-7, the V gene TRBV27, with 7 bases matching TRBD2. The CDR3 extends over 14 amino acids. From germline, CDR1 is MNHEY and CDR2 SMNVEV (reference sequence). Trimming at V came to 6 bases and at J to 6 bases, leaving 11 bases not matched to a gene. The CDR3 DNA is TGTGCCAGCAGCCCGACTAGCTATGGCTCCGAGCAGTACTTC. This encodes CASSPTSYGSEQYF.

The chain carries TRBV5-1 and TRBJ2-5; 7 bases are shared with TRBD1. CDR1 is SGHRS and CDR2 is YFSETQ in the germline V gene. The CDR3 is made up of 12 amino acids. The V segment lost 4 bases and the J segment 14 bases; nucleotides outside the gene matches: 11. The CDR3 sequence: CASSPMGQSDYF. The CDR3 region has the DNA TGCGCCAGCAGCCCGATGGGACAGTCGGATTACTTC.

Many counts were recorded for this clonotype. The chain recombines TRBV28 with TRBJ2-1; TRBD1 matches at 8 bases. V lost 2 bases, J lost 12 bases, and 15 bases stayed unmatched. The germline gives CDR1 MDHEN, CDR2 SYDVKM. This CDR3 is 16 amino acids long. CDR3 nucleotide sequence: TGTGCCAGCAGTTTAAAGCCGGGACAGGTCAGCCTTTCGCAGTTCTTC. Its translation is CASSLKPGQVSLSQFF.

Ten or more counts support this clonotype. The chain couples TRBV5-1 to TRBJ2-1, with D unresolved. Germline CDR1 SGHRS, CDR2 YFSETQ. This CDR3 spans 11 amino acids. V was shortened by 4 bases and J by 9 bases, with 8 bases between the two germline ends. The CDR3 DNA is TGCGCCAGCAGCGGTTCTCGTGAGCAGTTCTTC. Its protein product is CASSGSREQFF.

This clonotype was detected ten times or more. The rearrangement uses TRBV20-1 and TRBJ2-5, with D tentatively TRBD2 (5 bases). This CDR3 has 13 amino acids. The V gene's germline CDR1 is DFQATT and CDR2 SNEGSKA (reference sequence). V shed 1 base and J shed 2 bases, with 8 bases lying between them. CDR3 amino acids: CSARVLAQETQYF. CDR3 nucleotides: TGCAGTGCTAGAGTTCTAGCTCAAGAGACCCAGTACTTC.

This clonotype appeared many times. This chain links TRBV2 with TRBJ2-5; TRBD2 matches 7 bases. CDR1 SNHLY and CDR2 FYNNEI come from the germline V gene. V shed 7 bases and J 7 bases; nucleotides not matched to a gene: 12. The CDR3 extends over 14 amino acids. CDR3 coding DNA: TGTGCCAGCAAATCTAGCGGCCTCGGGGGGACCCAGTACTTC. As protein: CASKSSGLGGTQYF.

This clonotype occurred many times. The CDR3 sequence: CASSLDRRRTGAYEQYF. The CDR3 nucleotides are TGTGCCAGCAGCTTAGATAGACGTAGGACAGGGGCCTACGAGCAGTACTTC. This chain uses TRBV11-2 with TRBJ2-7, with 9 bases fitting TRBD1. Germline CDR1 is SGHAT and CDR2 is FQNNGV. Trimming took 0 bases from V and 2 from J; bases not matched to a gene: 8. There are 17 residues in the CDR3.

This clonotype showed up just a few times. The rearrangement uses TRBV12-3 or TRBV12-4 and TRBJ1-3; weak D call: TRBD1 (5 bases). V lost 6 bases and J 0 bases, leaving 15 bases between the germline ends. The CDR3 loop spans 16 amino acids. CDR3 coding DNA: TGTGCCAGCAGCCACCGACAGCTCCTCTCTGGAAACACCATATATTTT. Protein product: CASSHRQLLSGNTIYF.

V and J are TRBV6-5 and TRBJ2-2, with D unclear. The CDR3 is 17 residues long. Germline lookup yields CDR1 MNHEY and CDR2 SVGAGI. The V gene lost 0 bases and the J gene lost 6 bases, with 17 bases spanning the gap. CDR3 loop: CASSYSITPGPPGELFF. In nucleotides, the CDR3 is TGTGCCAGCAGTTACTCGATCACCCCCGGACCACCCGGGGAGCTGTTTTTT.

The V gene is TRBV18, the J gene TRBJ2-1; 9 positions match TRBD1. J was trimmed by 7 bases and V by 3 bases; bases with no gene match: 7. The CDR3 is 15 residues long. Per the germline V gene, CDR1 is KGHSH and CDR2 is LQKENI. The CDR3 DNA reads TGTGCCAGCTCACCGGGGACAGGGCGAAGTAATGAGCAGTTCTTC. This codes for CASSPGTGRSNEQFF.

The rearrangement uses TRBV30 and TRBJ2-7; either TRBD1 or TRBD2 may supply D (5 bases each). Germline V gene data show CDR1 as GTSNPN and CDR2 as SVGIG (reference sequence). The CDR3 consists of 11 residues. Trimming pared 8 bases from V and 2 bases from J, leaving 10 bases between. This CDR3 reads CALWGTYEQYF. CDR3 DNA: TGTGCCCTTTGGGGGACCTACGAGCAGTACTTC.

This clonotype was counted between two and nine times. One junction end disagrees with the germline gene, perhaps due to a read error. The rearrangement uses TRBV4-1 and TRBJ2-3, with 11 nucleotides matching TRBD2. Germline values: CDR1 MGHRA, CDR2 YSYEKL. This CDR3 region has 17 residues. This CDR3 is CASSQVLGLADTDTQCF. The CDR3 DNA follows: TGCGCCAGCAGCCAAGTCCTGGGACTAGCGGACACAGATACGCAGTGTTTT.

V and J are TRBV7-9 and TRBJ2-7; the match to TRBD1 covers 7 bases. J gave up 3 bases and V 1 base, and 6 bases lay outside the gene matches. The germline V gene encodes CDR1 SEHNR and CDR2 FQNEAQ (reference sequence). The CDR3 loop spans 15 amino acids. The chain's CDR3 is CASSLEAGGFYEQYF. Written as DNA, the CDR3 is TGTGCCAGCAGCTTAGAGGCAGGGGGTTTCTACGAGCAGTACTTC. Looking up the rest from reference TRBV7-9 and TRBJ2-7 gives the full variable domain: DTGVSQNPRHKITKRGQNVTFRCDPISEHNRLYWYRQTLGQGPEFLTYFQNEAQLEKSRLLSDRFSAERPKGSFSTLEIQRTEQGDSAMYLCASSLEAGGFYEQYFGPGTRLTVT.